This TCR beta chain was identified in a study of identical twins' blood T cells. Study in general: Approximately 12 libraries, six alpha and six beta, gave around 48 million reads.

General study points: Shared CDR3 clonotype counts between two donors mainly tracked the product of their cloneset sizes, twins included. Even for out-of-frame TCRbeta, twins reportedly shared V gene usage much more than unrelated donors.

The CDR3 contains 12 residues. Germline CDR1 is DFQATT and CDR2 is SNEGSKA (reference sequence). The V end lost 0 bases, the J end lost 8 bases, and 10 bases lay between the germline ends. About this clonotype itself: Antigen: not known.

One entry per CDR3 protein, called by TCRdb with MiXCR from the 5' RACE reads. The table lists fewer than 450,000 distinct CDR3 sequences, 25% to 35% of them singletons. What was sequenced was PBMCs. The clonotype originates from a woman between 18 and 49 years old in good health. The chain recombines TRBV20-1 with TRBJ1-2; D is unclear. DNA of the CDR3: TGCAGTGCTAGAGAAGTCCCAGACGGCTACACCTTC. It codes for CSAREVPDGYTF.